The 27 T cell receptor beta chains in this list originate from one sample, sequenced in a study of early T cells in non-severe SARS-CoV-2 infection. MiXCR was run by TCRdb on the 5' RACE reads, yielding one entry per CDR3 protein. Of about 68,000 distinct CDR3 sequences detected, under 13% appear once; the ten largest clones hold 6.4%. Sequenced input: whole blood. These receptor sequences come from an adult who was a healthcare worker with PCR-confirmed SARS-CoV-2 infection or an uninfected control (not recorded which).

J is TRBJ1-6 and V is TRBV20-1; 7 nucleotides line up with TRBD1. V was pared by 5 bases and J by 1 base, with 5 bases of the junction left unmatched. This CDR3 region has 15 residues. Germline values: CDR1 DFQATT, CDR2 SNEGSKA (reference sequence). CDR3 DNA: TGCAGTGCTCTGTACAGGGGATCCTATAATTCACCCCTCCACTTT. Translation gives CSALYRGSYNSPLHF.

In the case of this clonotype: Because the CDR3 is missing its conserved closing phenylalanine or tryptophan, this is likely a read error. V is TRBV12-3 or TRBV12-4 and J is TRBJ2-2; 11 bases map to TRBD2. CDR3 length: 15 residues. The trim removed 6 bases at V and 6 bases at J, leaving 6 bases unmatched. In nucleotides, the CDR3 is TGTGCCAGCAGGGATAGCGGGAGGGCCGCCGGGGAGCTGTTTTAT. This sequence encodes CASRDSGRAAGELFY.

This rearrangement joins TRBV20-1 to TRBJ2-7; 9 bases match TRBD2. V shed 2 bases, J shed 4 bases, and the junction held 6 bases outside the gene matches. CDR3 length: 14 amino acids. CDR1 DFQATT and CDR2 SNEGSKA come from the germline V gene (reference sequence). The CDR3 region is CSARSLAGQYEQYF. The CDR3 bases are TGCAGTGCTAGATCTCTAGCGGGGCAGTACGAGCAGTACTTC.

This clonotype was seen ten or more times. V gene TRBV5-4 combines with J gene TRBJ1-1; TRBD1 agrees at 7 bases. The V segment lost 0 bases and the J segment 3 bases; nucleotides outside the gene matches: 5. There are 15 residues in the CDR3. CDR1 is SGHNT and CDR2 is YYREEE in the germline V gene (reference sequence). The CDR3 is CASSLVGGAYTEAFF. The CDR3 nucleotides are TGTGCCAGCAGCTTGGTAGGGGGCGCCTACACTGAAGCTTTCTTT.

This sequence joins TRBV12-3 or TRBV12-4 and TRBJ2-1; TRBD2 agrees at 11 bases. The CDR3 is 15 residues long. Unmatched junction bases numbered 8, after V lost 3 bases and J lost 10 bases. CDR3 DNA sequence: TGTGCCAGCAGTTTCGTGACTAGCGGGAAGGGGGAGCAGTTCTTC. It is translated as CASSFVTSGKGEQFF.

This chain joins TRBV20-1 and TRBJ2-7; the D is unclear. The CDR3 covers 13 residues. Germline loops: CDR1 DFQATT, CDR2 SNEGSKA (reference sequence). Trimming took off 5 bases at V and 3 bases at J, with 14 bases between the two ends. The CDR3 coding sequence is TGCAGTGCTCGCAACTTATTAAACTACGAGCAGTACTTC. Translating it yields CSARNLLNYEQYF.

In this sample, this clonotype turned up a few times. The rearrangement joins TRBV12-3 or TRBV12-4 to TRBJ2-7; D not certain. This CDR3 spans 15 amino acids. V was cut by 3 bases and J by 4 bases, with 16 bases left in between. CDR3 sequence: CASSFRVGSFYEQYF. The CDR3 region has the DNA TGTGCCAGCAGTTTCCGGGTGGGTAGTTTTTACGAGCAGTACTTC.

This clonotype appeared a few times. The chain carries TRBV3-1 and TRBJ1-1, with no clear D. V was shortened by 0 bases and J by 11 bases, with 13 bases between the two germline ends. Germline V CDR1 and CDR2: LGHDT, YNNKEL (reference sequence). The CDR3 contains 13 residues. The CDR3 region is CASSQDIRGEAFF. Written as DNA, the CDR3 is TGTGCCAGCAGCCAAGATATCCGTGGGGAGGCTTTCTTT.

This clonotype showed up just a few times. The chain uses TRBV6-6 and TRBJ1-6; the D is unclear. CDR1 MNHNY and CDR2 SVGAGI come from the germline V gene (reference sequence). The CDR3 length is 14 residues. V lost 7 bases and J 9 bases, leaving 16 bases between the germline ends. CDR3 bases: TGTGCCAGCAATTTAGAGGCTATGAGTTCACCCCTCCACTTT. Translated: CASNLEAMSSPLHF.

This chain links TRBV7-6 with TRBJ2-7; a possible D gene is TRBD1 (6 bases). Germline CDR1 and CDR2: SGHVS and FNYEAQ. V was shortened by 5 bases and J by 2 bases, with 13 bases between the two germline ends. The CDR3 extends over 14 amino acids. Here the CDR3 DNA reads TGTGCCAGCAGCGAGGGGGACCGGCCCTACGAGCAGTACTTC. Protein product: CASSEGDRPYEQYF.

This clonotype was seen ten or more times. This sequence joins TRBV19 and TRBJ2-2; 12 nucleotides line up with TRBD2. The germline V gene has CDR1 LNHDA and CDR2 SQIVND (reference sequence). The V gene end was trimmed by 8 bases and the J gene end by 0 bases; junction bases not matched to a gene: 13. The length of the CDR3 is 19 residues. CDR3 protein: CASSFYGLAGFANTGELFF. The CDR3 coding sequence is TGTGCCAGTTCATTTTACGGACTAGCGGGATTCGCGAACACCGGGGAGCTGTTTTTT. Looking up the rest from reference TRBV19 and TRBJ2-2 gives the full variable domain: DGGITQSPKYLFRKEGQNVTLSCEQNLNHDAMYWYRQDPGQGLRLIYYSQIVNDFQKGDIAEGYSVSREKKESFPLTVTSAQKNPTAFYLCASSFYGLAGFANTGELFFGEGSRLTVL.

The gene calls are TRBV12-3 or TRBV12-4 and TRBJ1-5; no clear D gene. Trimming removed 1 base at V and 2 bases at J, with 6 bases between. This CDR3 has 14 residues. This CDR3 is CASSLEGRNQPQHF. DNA for the CDR3: TGTGCCAGCAGTTTAGAGGGCCGCAATCAGCCCCAGCATTTT.

This clonotype has only a few counts. This chain connects TRBV28 to TRBJ2-4; D is unresolved. V was pared by 3 bases and J by 6 bases, with 12 bases between. CDR3 length: 14 residues. The germline V gene has CDR1 MDHEN and CDR2 SYDVKM. The CDR3 DNA follows: TGTGCCAGCAGTTTCACCAGTTCCCCAAACATTCAGTACTTC. This sequence encodes CASSFTSSPNIQYF.

The rearrangement joins TRBV4-1 to TRBJ2-5; 7 bases fit TRBD2. The J segment lost 7 bases and the V segment lost 0 bases, leaving 11 bases of the junction unmatched. The CDR3 length is 16 residues. Germline CDR1 reads MGHRA; CDR2 reads YSYEKL. CDR3 residues: CASSQEAMAGGGTQYF. The CDR3 nucleotides are TGCGCCAGCAGCCAAGAGGCTATGGCGGGCGGGGGGACCCAGTACTTC.

V and J are TRBV10-1 and TRBJ1-5; D remains unclear. Germline CDR1 WNHNN, CDR2 SYGVQD (reference sequence). The V and J ends lost 7 bases and 6 bases respectively, with 19 bases between them. CDR3 length equals 15 residues. The CDR3 protein is CASTRRRDRSQPQHF. Written as DNA, the CDR3 is TGCGCCAGCACCAGAAGGCGGGATCGGAGTCAGCCCCAGCATTTT.

The genes are TRBV12-3 or TRBV12-4 and TRBJ1-2; TRBD1 is a possible D gene (6 bases). This CDR3 is built from 14 residues. Trimming stripped 6 bases from V and 8 bases from J, with 19 bases between. CDR3 in amino acids: CASSTQGSRGGYTF. For the CDR3, the DNA is TGTGCCAGCAGCACACAGGGAAGTCGGGGAGGCTACACCTTC.

This clonotype turned up a few times. The chain links TRBV5-5 to TRBJ2-7; 7 bases fit TRBD1. V was pared by 4 bases and J by 5 bases, with 15 bases of the junction left unmatched. Per the germline V gene, CDR1 is SGHKS and CDR2 is YYEKEE (reference sequence). The CDR3 spans 16 residues. The CDR3 coding sequence is TGTGCCAGCAGCCATGGGGTGCTAGGACAGGCAAACGAGCAGTACTTC. Translating it yields CASSHGVLGQANEQYF.

The V call is TRBV12-3 or TRBV12-4, the J call TRBJ2-7, with D possibly TRBD2 on 5 matching bases. The CDR3 sequence is 13 residues long. The V end was cut by 3 bases, the J end by 1 base, with 7 bases between. The CDR3 DNA reads TGTGCCAGCAGTTTTGCGGGTTCCTACGAGCAGTACTTC. Encoded protein: CASSFAGSYEQYF.

In this sample, this clonotype turned up many times. The chain recombines TRBV9 with TRBJ2-7; D is uncertain. CDR1 is SGDLS and CDR2 is YYNGEE in the germline V gene. Between the trimmed V and J ends, which lost 4 bases and 5 bases, there was a span of 13 bases. The CDR3 length is 13 residues. The CDR3: CASSRSLSHEQYF. CDR3 DNA: TGTGCCAGCAGCAGGTCTCTGAGCCACGAGCAGTACTTC.

This clonotype was detected a few times. The chain has TRBV29-1 and TRBJ1-2; D not resolved. The germline gives CDR1 SQVTM, CDR2 ANQGSEA. Trimming cost V 5 bases and J 4 bases, with 8 bases left between them. The CDR3 spans 11 residues. DNA for the CDR3: TGCAGCGTTCTCACGGCCTATGGCTACACCTTC. It is translated as CSVLTAYGYTF.

A remark on this clonotype: This may arise from a read error, as a much more abundant clone is one base away. The chain joins TRBV25-1 to TRBJ2-7; D unclear. V lost 5 bases, J lost 0 bases, and 2 bases lay in between. Germline V lookup: CDR1 MGHDK, CDR2 SYGVNS. This CDR3 contains 11 residues. The CDR3: CASSNSYEQYF. The CDR3 DNA reads as TGTGCCAGCAGTAACTCCTACGAGCAGTACTTC.

This clonotype has a count of ten or more. The chain joins TRBV9 to TRBJ2-1, with 10 bases aligning to TRBD2. CDR1 and CDR2 from the germline V gene are SGDLS and YYNGEE. V trimming: 3 bases; J trimming: 6 bases; junction bases outside the gene matches: 6. The length of the CDR3 is 15 residues. As DNA, the CDR3 is TGTGCCAGCAGCGCAGGGACTAGCGAAAGCAATGAGCAGTTCTTC. Residues: CASSAGTSESNEQFF.

V is TRBV9 and J is TRBJ2-3; TRBD1 or TRBD2 may be the D gene (6 bases each). The CDR3 contains 16 residues. Trimming took off 6 bases at V and 0 bases at J, with 17 bases between the two ends. CDR1 is SGDLS, CDR2 YYNGEE, per germline. The CDR3 is CASTGSTGTSTDTQYF. The CDR3 DNA follows: TGTGCCAGCACCGGCTCTACAGGGACTAGCACAGATACGCAGTATTTT.

This clonotype has ten or more counts. CDR3 amino acids: CSARVPGDEQYF. CDR3 nucleotides: TGCAGTGCTAGAGTACCGGGGGACGAGCAGTACTTC. This chain joins TRBV20-1 and TRBJ2-7; TRBD2 is a possible D gene (6 bases). The germline V gene has CDR1 DFQATT and CDR2 SNEGSKA (reference sequence). V lost 1 base to trimming and J lost 5 bases, with 9 bases between them. This CDR3 spans 12 amino acids.

This clonotype has ten or more counts. The chain couples TRBV7-6 to TRBJ2-5, with TRBD2 matching over 11 bases. Germline CDR1 SGHVS, CDR2 FNYEAQ. Germline trimming cut 1 base from V and 2 bases from J; bases unmatched to any gene: 3. There are 16 residues in the CDR3. CDR3 residues: CASSLVWTSGQETQYF. CDR3 nucleotide sequence: TGTGCCAGCAGCTTAGTCTGGACTAGCGGGCAAGAGACCCAGTACTTC.

This clonotype came up many times. CDR3 loop: CASSLVSGANVLTF. The CDR3 bases are TGTGCCAGCAGCTTAGTCTCTGGGGCCAACGTCCTGACTTTC. The chain joins TRBV7-8 to TRBJ2-6; D gene ambiguous. Germline V CDR1 and CDR2: SGHVS, FQNEAQ. Deletions cut 1 base from V and 0 bases from J, with 1 base between. The CDR3 loop spans 14 amino acids.

This clonotype was detected a few times. The chain links TRBV12-3 or TRBV12-4 to TRBJ2-7, with unresolved D. This CDR3 has 14 residues. Deletions cut 6 bases from V and 0 bases from J, with 12 bases between. The CDR3 DNA reads TGTGCCAGCAGCCGGACGGGTAGCTCCTACGAGCAGTACTTC. It is translated as CASSRTGSSYEQYF.